The present TCR beta chain was sequenced within a study of memory CD4+ T cells and cytomegalovirus serostatus. For the study at large: Healthy Belgian adult donors included roughly ten CMV-positive and 24 CMV-negative people.

The sort gate was single viable CD3+CD4+CD8-CD45RO+ cells for memory CD4+ T cells. Positive selection with CD4 microbeads enriched total CD4+ T cells. As handled by the study authors: After removing out-of-frame reads, millions of distinct TCRbeta sequences remained. Repertoires were generated with immunoSEQ multiplex PCR, while TCRdb's copy carries only in-frame clones and drops some. V and J calls and clone size are those listed in that table; D and trimming were worked out from the DNA. The sample consists of some 26,000 clones, roughly three quarters of them appearing once. The CDR3 extends over 14 amino acids. Germline V gene sequence: CDR1 SQVTM, CDR2 ANQGSEA. Deletions cut 3 bases from V and 0 bases from J, with 6 bases between. This clone has more than one count but fewer than ten.

The receptor was derived from an adult in good health and CMV-seronegative. The V gene is TRBV29-1, the J gene TRBJ2-6; D is uncertain. The specimen sequenced was memory CD4+ T cells from blood. CDR3 protein: CSVDAGSGANVLTF. CDR3 DNA: TGCAGCGTTGATGCAGGCTCTGGGGCCAACGTCCTGACTTTC.